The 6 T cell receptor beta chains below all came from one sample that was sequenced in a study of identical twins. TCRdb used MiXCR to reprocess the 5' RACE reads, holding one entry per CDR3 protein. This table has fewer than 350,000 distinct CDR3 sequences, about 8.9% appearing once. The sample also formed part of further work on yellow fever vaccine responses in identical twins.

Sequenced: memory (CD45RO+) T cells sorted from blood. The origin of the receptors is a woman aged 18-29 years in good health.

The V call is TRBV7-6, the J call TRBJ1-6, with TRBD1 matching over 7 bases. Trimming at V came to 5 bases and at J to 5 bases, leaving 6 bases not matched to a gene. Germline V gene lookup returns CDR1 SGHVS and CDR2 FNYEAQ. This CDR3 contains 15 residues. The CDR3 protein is CASSPTGANNSPLHF. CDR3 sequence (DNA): TGTGCCAGCAGCCCAACAGGGGCCAATAATTCACCCCTCCACTTT.

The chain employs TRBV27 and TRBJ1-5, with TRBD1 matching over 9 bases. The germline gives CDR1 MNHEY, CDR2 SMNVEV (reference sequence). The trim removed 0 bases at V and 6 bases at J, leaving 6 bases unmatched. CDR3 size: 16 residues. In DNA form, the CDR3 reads TGTGCCAGCAGTTTATCGATGAGGACAGGGGTTCAGCCCCAGCATTTT. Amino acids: CASSLSMRTGVQPQHF.

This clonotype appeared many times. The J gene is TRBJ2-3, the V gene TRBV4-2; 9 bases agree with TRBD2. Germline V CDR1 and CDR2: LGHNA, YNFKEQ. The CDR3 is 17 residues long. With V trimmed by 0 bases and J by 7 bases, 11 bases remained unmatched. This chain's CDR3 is CASSQESTSGGRNTQYF. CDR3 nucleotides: TGTGCCAGCAGCCAAGAATCGACAAGCGGGGGGCGAAATACGCAGTATTTT.

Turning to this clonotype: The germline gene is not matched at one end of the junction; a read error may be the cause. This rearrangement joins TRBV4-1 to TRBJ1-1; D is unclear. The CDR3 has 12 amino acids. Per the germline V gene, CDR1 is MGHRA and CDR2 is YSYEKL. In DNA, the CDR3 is TGCGCCAGCAGCCAAGATTTAGGCCCCCTGGGATTT. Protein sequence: CASSQDLGPLGF.

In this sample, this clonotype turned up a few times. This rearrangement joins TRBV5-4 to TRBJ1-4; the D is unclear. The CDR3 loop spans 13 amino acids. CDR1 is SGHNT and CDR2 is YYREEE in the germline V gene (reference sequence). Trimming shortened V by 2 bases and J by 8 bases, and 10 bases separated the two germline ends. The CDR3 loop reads CASSFWGLEKLFF. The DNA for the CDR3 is TGTGCCAGCAGCTTCTGGGGATTGGAAAAACTGTTTTTT.

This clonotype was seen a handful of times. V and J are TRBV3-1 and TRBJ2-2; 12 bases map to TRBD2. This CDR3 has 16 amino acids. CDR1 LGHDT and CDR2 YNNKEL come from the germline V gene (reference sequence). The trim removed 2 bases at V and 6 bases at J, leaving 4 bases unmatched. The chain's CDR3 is CASSQPLAGGPGELFF. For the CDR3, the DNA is TGTGCCAGCAGCCAACCCCTAGCGGGGGGGCCCGGGGAGCTGTTTTTT.